These 14 T cell receptor beta chains came from one sample sequenced in a study of cytomegalovirus exposure and HLA in healthy donors. The PCR ran on 60 Vbeta and 13 Jbeta primers. Some clones are missing from TCRdb's copy, which holds only in-frame ones; the method was immunoSEQ multiplex PCR. The table shows 150,000 to 180,000 clones, with roughly 80% occurring only once. Sequenced input: PBMCs. The receptor source for this set is a middle-aged woman in good health and CMV-seronegative.

This chain uses TRBV7-9 with TRBJ1-5; no reliable D call. The CDR3 loop spans 12 amino acids. Germline V CDR1 and CDR2: SEHNR, FQNEAQ (reference sequence). V lost 1 base and J 6 bases, leaving 4 bases between the germline ends. CDR3 coding DNA: TGTGCCAGCAGCTTAGATAGTCAGCCCCAGCATTTT. It encodes CASSLDSQPQHF.

This clone was counted a single time. The chain carries TRBV6-5 and TRBJ2-3; a weak D match, TRBD2 (6 bases). Per germline, CDR1 MNHEY and CDR2 SVGAGI. CDR3 size: 16 residues. Deletions cut 0 bases from V and 1 base from J, with 11 bases between. The CDR3 DNA sequence: TGTGCCAGCAGTTACTCGGAGGGGTCGGGCACAGATACGCAGTATTTT. This gives the protein CASSYSEGSGTDTQYF.

The V gene is TRBV5-1, the J gene TRBJ1-2, with 10 bases lining up with TRBD1. Germline CDR1 SGHRS, CDR2 YFSETQ. The CDR3 runs 14 residues. V gave up 6 bases and J gave up 3 bases; unmatched junction bases: 5. The CDR3 region is CASNTGQGDYGYTF. The CDR3 coding sequence is TGCGCCAGCAACACTGGACAGGGGGACTATGGCTACACCTTC. Full variable domain (outside the CDR3, taken from reference TRBV5-1 and TRBJ1-2): KAGVTQTPRYLIKTRGQQVTLSCSPISGHRSVSWYQQTPGQGLQFLFEYFSETQRNKGNFPGRFSGRQFSNSRSEMNVSTLELGDSALYLCASNTGQGDYGYTFGSGTRLTVV.

V gene TRBV6-1 combines with J gene TRBJ1-3, with TRBD1 as a possible D gene (5 bases). The CDR3 has 14 residues. Trimming shortened V by 5 bases and J by 1 base, and 9 bases separated the two germline ends. Per germline, CDR1 MNHNS and CDR2 SASEGT. The CDR3 region has the DNA TGTGCCAGCAGTCAGGGAGGTTCTGGAAACACCATATATTTT. Amino acid sequence: CASSQGGSGNTIYF.

J is TRBJ1-1 and V is TRBV19; TRBD1 is a possible D gene (6 bases). V was cut by 7 bases and J by 1 base, with 13 bases left in between. The CDR3 length is 14 residues. CDR1 is LNHDA and CDR2 is SQIVND in the germline V gene (reference sequence). CDR3: CASKRQERNTEAFF. In DNA, the CDR3 is TGTGCCAGTAAGAGACAGGAAAGGAACACTGAAGCTTTCTTT.

This clone was counted only a few times. This sequence joins TRBV5-4 and TRBJ1-2; the match to TRBD1 covers 7 bases. The length of the CDR3 is 15 residues. The germline V gene has CDR1 SGHNT and CDR2 YYREEE (reference sequence). V was clipped by 4 bases and J by 3 bases; unmatched bases: 9. The CDR3, as DNA: TGTGCCAGCAGCCTAGGGCGAACAGGGGACTATGGCTACACCTTC. Its protein is CASSLGRTGDYGYTF.

There are a few counts of this clone. The V and J genes are TRBV7-2 and TRBJ1-5; D not resolved. V was cut by 4 bases and J by 5 bases, with 9 bases left in between. Germline V lookup: CDR1 SGHTA, CDR2 FQGNSA. The CDR3 consists of 13 residues. The CDR3 DNA reads TGTGCCAGCAGCTCCCAGTCCGATCAGCCCCAGCATTTT. Translated: CASSSQSDQPQHF.

The rearrangement links TRBV19 to TRBJ1-2, with TRBD1 matching over 7 bases. The V gene end was trimmed by 9 bases and the J gene end by 7 bases; junction bases not matched to a gene: 11. The germline V gene has CDR1 LNHDA and CDR2 SQIVND (reference sequence). The CDR3 spans 13 residues. CDR3 protein: CASSSTGSGGYTF. The CDR3 nucleotides are TGTGCCAGCTCCTCGACAGGGAGCGGTGGCTACACCTTC.

The gene calls are TRBV7-2 and TRBJ1-2; tentatively, D is TRBD1 (5 bases). Trimming pared 4 bases from V and 8 bases from J, leaving 8 bases between. The CDR3 has 11 residues. Germline V gene data show CDR1 as SGHTA and CDR2 as FQGNSA. The CDR3 bases are TGTGCCAGCAGCTCCTGGACAGGCTACACCTTC. It yields the protein CASSSWTGYTF. The full variable domain, with the rest looked up from reference TRBV7-2 and TRBJ1-2, is GAGVSQSPSNKVTEKGKDVELRCDPISGHTALYWYRQSLGQGLEFLIYFQGNSAPDKSGLPSDRFSAERTGGSVSTLTIQRTQQEDSAVYLCASSSWTGYTFGSGTRLTVV.

A single count supports this clone. The J gene is TRBJ2-4, the V gene TRBV7-2; TRBD1 might be the D (6 bases). CDR3 length: 13 residues. V gave up 1 base and J gave up 5 bases, with 6 bases separating them. CDR1 and CDR2 (germline): SGHTA, FQGNSA. This chain's CDR3 is CASSLGTENIQYF. The CDR3 region has the DNA TGTGCCAGCAGCTTAGGGACAGAAAACATTCAGTACTTC.

The genes are TRBV27 and TRBJ2-3; the D gene is possibly TRBD1 (5 bases). Trimming removed 5 bases at V and 2 bases at J, with 17 bases between. Germline CDR1 reads MNHEY; CDR2 reads SMNVEV (reference sequence). The CDR3 contains 16 residues. CDR3 protein: CASSRWAGRPTDTQYF. The DNA for the CDR3 is TGTGCCAGCAGTCGGTGGGCAGGGCGGCCCACAGATACGCAGTATTTT.

This clone was observed a handful of times. The rearrangement links TRBV4-1 to TRBJ1-2; TRBD1 agrees at 9 bases. Germline values: CDR1 MGHRA, CDR2 YSYEKL. V gave up 2 bases and J gave up 5 bases; unmatched junction bases: 6. This CDR3 has 15 residues. The chain's CDR3 is CASSQTGGDQYGYTF. CDR3 in DNA: TGCGCCAGCAGCCAAACAGGGGGCGATCAATATGGCTACACCTTC.

This rearrangement joins TRBV6-6 to TRBJ2-7; D is unresolved. From germline, CDR1 is MNHNY and CDR2 SVGAGI (reference sequence). CDR3 length equals 13 residues. V lost 8 bases and J 2 bases, leaving 13 bases between the germline ends. This CDR3 reads CASSRLGTYEQYF. The CDR3, as DNA: TGTGCCAGCTCGCGGTTGGGTACCTACGAGCAGTACTTC.

This chain uses TRBV10-2 with TRBJ2-2; 7 bases agree with TRBD2. The CDR3 spans 16 residues. Per germline, CDR1 WSHSY and CDR2 SAAADI. Trimming cost V 5 bases and J 5 bases; bases outside gene matches: 11. CDR3 in amino acids: CASSIRSLADTGELFF. CDR3 nucleotides: TGCGCCAGCAGTATCCGGTCTCTAGCGGATACCGGGGAGCTGTTTTTT.